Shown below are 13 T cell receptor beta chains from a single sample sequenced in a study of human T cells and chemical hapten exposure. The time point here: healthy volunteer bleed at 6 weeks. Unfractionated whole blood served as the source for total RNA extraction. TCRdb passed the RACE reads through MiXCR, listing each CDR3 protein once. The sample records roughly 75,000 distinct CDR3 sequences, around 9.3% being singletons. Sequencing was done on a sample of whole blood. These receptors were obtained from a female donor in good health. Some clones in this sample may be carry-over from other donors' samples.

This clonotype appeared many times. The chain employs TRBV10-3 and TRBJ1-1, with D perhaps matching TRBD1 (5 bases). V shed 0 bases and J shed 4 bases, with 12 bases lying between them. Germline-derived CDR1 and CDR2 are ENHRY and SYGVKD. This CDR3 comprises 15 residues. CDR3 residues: CAISESGGFITEAFF. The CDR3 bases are TGTGCCATCAGTGAGTCTGGGGGGTTTATCACTGAAGCTTTCTTT.

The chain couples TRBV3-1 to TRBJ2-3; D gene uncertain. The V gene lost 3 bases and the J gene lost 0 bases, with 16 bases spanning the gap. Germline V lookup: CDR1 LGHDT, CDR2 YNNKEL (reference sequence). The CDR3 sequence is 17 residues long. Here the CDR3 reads CASSHDWIGSSTDTQYF. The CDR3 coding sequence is TGTGCCAGCAGCCATGACTGGATCGGCTCTAGCACAGATACGCAGTATTTT.

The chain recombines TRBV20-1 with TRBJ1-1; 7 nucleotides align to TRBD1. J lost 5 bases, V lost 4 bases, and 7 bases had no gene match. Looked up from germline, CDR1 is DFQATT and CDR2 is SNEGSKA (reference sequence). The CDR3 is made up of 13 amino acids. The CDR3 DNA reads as TGCAGTGCTAAACAGGGGACAGTAACTGAAGCTTTCTTT. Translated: CSAKQGTVTEAFF.

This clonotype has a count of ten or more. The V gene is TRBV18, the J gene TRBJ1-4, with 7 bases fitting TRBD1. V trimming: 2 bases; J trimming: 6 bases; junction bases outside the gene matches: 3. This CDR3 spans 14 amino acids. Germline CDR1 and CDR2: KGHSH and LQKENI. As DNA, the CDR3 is TGTGCCAGCTCACCAAACAGGGGAGATGAAAAACTGTTTTTT. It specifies CASSPNRGDEKLFF.

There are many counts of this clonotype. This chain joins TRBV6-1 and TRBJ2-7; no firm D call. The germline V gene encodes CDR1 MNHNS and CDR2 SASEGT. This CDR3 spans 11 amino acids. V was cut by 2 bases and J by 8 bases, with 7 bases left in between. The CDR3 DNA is TGTGCCAGCAGTGAACAACTACAGCAGTACTTC. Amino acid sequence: CASSEQLQQYF.

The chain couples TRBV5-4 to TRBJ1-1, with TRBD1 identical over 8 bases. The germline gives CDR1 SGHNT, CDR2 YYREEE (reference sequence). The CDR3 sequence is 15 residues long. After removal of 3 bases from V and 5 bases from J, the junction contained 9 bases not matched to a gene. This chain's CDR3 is CASSSDTGGATEAFF. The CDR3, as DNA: TGTGCCAGCAGCTCAGATACAGGGGGGGCGACTGAAGCTTTCTTT. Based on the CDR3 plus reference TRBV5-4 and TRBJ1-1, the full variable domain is ETGVTQSPTHLIKTRGQQVTLRCSSQSGHNTVSWYQQALGQGPQFIFQYYREEENGRGNFPPRFSGLQFPNYSSELNVNALELDDSALYLCASSSDTGGATEAFFGQGTRLTVV.

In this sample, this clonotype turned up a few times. The CDR3 coding sequence is TGTGCCAGCGGGACAGCGAACACTGAAGCTTTCTTT. Translation: CASGTANTEAFF. The chain uses TRBV3-1 and TRBJ1-1; 7 bases are shared with TRBD1. J gave up 1 base and V 8 bases, and 1 base lay outside the gene matches. CDR3 length: 12 residues. Germline lookup yields CDR1 LGHDT and CDR2 YNNKEL (reference sequence).

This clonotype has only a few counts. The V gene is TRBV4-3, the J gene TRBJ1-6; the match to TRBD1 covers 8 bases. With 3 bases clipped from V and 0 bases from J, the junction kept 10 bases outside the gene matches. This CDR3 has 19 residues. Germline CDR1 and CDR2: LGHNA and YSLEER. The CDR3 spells CASSHVLDRESSYNSPLHF. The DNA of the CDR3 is TGCGCCAGCAGCCACGTCCTGGACAGGGAGAGCTCCTATAATTCACCCCTCCACTTT.

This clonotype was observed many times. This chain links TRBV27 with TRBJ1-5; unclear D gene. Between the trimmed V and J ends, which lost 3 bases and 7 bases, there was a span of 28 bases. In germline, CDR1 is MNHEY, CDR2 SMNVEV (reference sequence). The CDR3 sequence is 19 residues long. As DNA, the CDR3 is TGTGCCAGCAGTTTTAACGGGTTTGTAAGTGGGGAAAAAGGGCAGCCCCAGCATTTT. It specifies CASSFNGFVSGEKGQPQHF.

CDR3 DNA: TGTGCCAGCAGCTTCCAGGGTAATTCACCCCTCCACTTT. As protein: CASSFQGNSPLHF. The rearrangement uses TRBV7-2 and TRBJ1-6, with TRBD1 as a possible D gene (5 bases). This CDR3 comprises 13 residues. The germline gives CDR1 SGHTA, CDR2 FQGNSA. V lost 3 bases and J lost 6, with 6 bases in between. Looking up the rest from reference TRBV7-2 and TRBJ1-6 gives the full variable domain: GAGVSQSPSNKVTEKGKDVELRCDPISGHTALYWYRQSLGQGLEFLIYFQGNSAPDKSGLPSDRFSAERTGGSVSTLTIQRTQQEDSAVYLCASSFQGNSPLHFGNGTRLTVT.

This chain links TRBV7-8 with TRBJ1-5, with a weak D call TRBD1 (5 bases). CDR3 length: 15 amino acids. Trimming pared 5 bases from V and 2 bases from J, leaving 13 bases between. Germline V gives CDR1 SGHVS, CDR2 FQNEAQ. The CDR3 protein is CASSPVGGGNQPQHF. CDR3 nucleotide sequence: TGTGCCAGCAGCCCGGTGGGGGGGGGCAATCAGCCCCAGCATTTT.

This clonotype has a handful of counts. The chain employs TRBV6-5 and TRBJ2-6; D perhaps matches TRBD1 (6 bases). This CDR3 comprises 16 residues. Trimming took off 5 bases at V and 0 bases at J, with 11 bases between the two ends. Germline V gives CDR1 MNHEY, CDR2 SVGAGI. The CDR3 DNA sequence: TGTGCCAGCAGTCCCCGGACAGCCTCTGGGGCCAACGTCCTGACTTTC. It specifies CASSPRTASGANVLTF.

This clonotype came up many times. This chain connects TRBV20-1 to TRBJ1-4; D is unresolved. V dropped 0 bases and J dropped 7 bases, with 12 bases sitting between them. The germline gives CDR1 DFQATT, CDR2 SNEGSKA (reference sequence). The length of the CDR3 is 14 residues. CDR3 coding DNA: TGCAGTGCTAGAGATGCGAGCCGGGCTGAAAAACTGTTTTTT. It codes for CSARDASRAEKLFF.